Here is one T cell receptor (beta chain) with its context. The antigen is not known. These data belong to a study of shared clonotypes between healthy human individuals. Study at large: Donors were a couple of women and three men aged 18 to 49.

The CDR3 is made up of 14 amino acids. V lost 1 base and J 3 bases, leaving 11 bases between the germline ends. Looked up from germline, CDR1 is SGHDT and CDR2 is YYEEEE. Several immunoSEQ 96-well plates shared each subset's DNA, each plate a replicate. Method: immunoSEQ multiplex PCR; TCRdb's copy keeps in-frame clones and lacks some. Of millions of clones in the sample, roughly 95% are singletons; the top ten hold 0.13%. Study findings and constraints: Roughly 4.7% was the fraction of naive CD4 clonotypes found shared across four donors.

CD4+ cells were split into CD45RA+ naive and CD45RA-negative memory subsets. The sequenced sample consisted of naive CD4+ T cells sorted from blood. Subset reported: CD45RA+ positively selected. The sequence came from a man between 18 and 29 years old in good health. The chain carries TRBV5-6 and TRBJ2-7; D may be TRBD1 or TRBD2 (5 bases each). CDR3 region: CASSLLGEYYEQYF. DNA of the CDR3: TGTGCCAGCAGCTTGTTGGGGGAATACTACGAGCAGTACTTC.